The text below deals with one TCR beta chain. The germline CDR1 and CDR2 sequences are LGHDT and YNNKEL (reference sequence). Germline trimming cut 5 bases from V and 8 bases from J; bases unmatched to any gene: 18. There are 18 residues in the CDR3. A 5'RACE template-switching step, the method used to make TCR cDNA, added a universal primer site and UMIs. TCRdb ran MiXCR on the 5' RACE reads and lists one entry per CDR3 protein. The sample shows some 550,000 distinct CDR3 sequences, around 21% of them seen only once. These data are taken from a study of T cells after yellow fever vaccination. The receptor comes from a man aged 30 to 45 who received the YFV17D yellow fever vaccine. The chain carries TRBV3-1 and TRBJ1-4; 9 nucleotides line up with TRBD1. Sequenced material: PBMCs, taken 15 days after the yellow fever booster vaccination. CDR3 coding DNA: TGTGCCAGCAGCGCCAGACAGGGGGAGAGTTTCGGTGGCGAAAAACTGTTTTTT. This sequence encodes CASSARQGESFGGEKLFF.